This T cell receptor beta chain was observed in a study of Ad26.COV2.S vaccination and SARS-CoV-2 variants (dated by TCRdb to the early 2020s). Background for the entire study: Donors in the vaccine arm were drawn from COV1001, a multicentre, randomized, double-blind, placebo-controlled phase I-IIa trial testing Ad26.COV2.S in healthy adults. Investigators remained blinded to trial group allocation during experiments and outcome assessment. Trial participants were randomized into five groups of five: low-dose or high-dose Ad26.COV2.S given once or twice, or placebo on both occasions. Ad26.COV2.S was given intramuscularly at 5x10^10 or 1x10^11 viral particles, as a single shot or as two shots 56 days apart. TCRbeta repertoire sequencing served as the tool for gauging how specific and how broad the SARS-CoV-2-reactive T cell receptors were following Ad26.COV2.S vaccination. A total of around 32 samples were included in the TCR-sequenced set, comprising 19 Ad26.COV2.S vaccine recipients, 5 placebo recipients and 8 SARS-CoV-2 convalescent individuals. General findings and caveats noted by the study authors: It was noted by the authors that total T cell responses may have been underestimated by the TCR breadth and depth analyses. After vaccination, substantial breadth of spike-specific CD8+ and CD4+ T cell responses was reported. The study lacked the statistical power to compare responses across vaccine doses or regimens. Spike-specific TCR breadth was higher in Ad26.COV2.S recipients than in placebo recipients (P = 0.0014). Comparable non-spike TCR breadth was observed between vaccine and placebo recipients, consistent with only spike being contained in the vaccine.

The immunoSEQ Assay was the method used to sequence TCRbeta CDR3 regions. After extraction, genomic DNA underwent amplification by bias-controlled multiplex PCR, followed by high-throughput sequencing. Concerning the study's data processing: To quantify the absolute abundance of every unique TCRbeta CDR3 region, sequences were collapsed and filtered. T cell fraction was estimated by normalizing TCRbeta template counts to usable DNA, which was measured by amplifying reference genes present in all nucleated cells. Repertoire TCRs were annotated as SARS-CoV-2-specific when V gene, CDR3 amino acid sequence and J gene were exactly matched to a known reactive TCR set. MIRA supplied the reference SARS-CoV-2 TCR set, which was filtered for enrichment in COVID-19-positive ImmuneCODE repertoires so that public or cross-reactive TCRs were removed. Using the MIRA antigens, annotated TCRs were further analysed by specific ORF or by position within an ORF. Breadth was defined as annotated unique rearrangements over total unique productive rearrangements; depth was the summed frequency of those rearrangements. Two-sided Wilcoxon rank-sum tests were applied when comparing TCR breadth between groups. TCRdb took this table from immuneACCESS and kept in-frame rearrangements with V and J called. Such tables lack part of the clones; where checked against another copy, unresolved V genes explain under half of the gap, and the rest is unexplained. V and J calls and clone size are copied from that table; D and trimming were computed from the DNA. Across this sample there are 300,000 to 400,000 clones, with about 86% seen only once. Roughly 1.9% of the sample is taken by the ten largest.

Explained via the paper, the treatment or condition label denotes: some 20 received Ad26.COV2.S at low or high dose, single or two shots; 5 received placebo; per-sample allocation not given. Repertoires of vaccine and placebo recipients were sequenced from samples collected on day 63 after the first injection. In Cohort 1b, 20 to 25 adults aged 18-55 years were enrolled at a single site in Boston, USA, between 29 July and 7 August 2020. Ad26.COV2.S consisted of a replication-incompetent adenovirus type 26 vector by which a prefusion-stabilized SARS-CoV-2 spike protein from the original Wuhan strain was expressed. With regard to this clone: Its antigen remains unidentified. There are no base qualities to consult, and no much larger clone falls within one base.

CDR1 and CDR2 are read off the germline V gene (reference sequence) as LNHDA and SQIVND. At the junction V is shortened by 6 bases and J by 1 base, with 10 bases in between. Measured from the cysteine to the phenylalanine, the CDR3 is 14 residues long. This entry keeps only the CDR3 DNA: 42 bases, framed from base 1. This receptor was taken from a person aged 18-60 years who received the Ad26.COV2.S COVID-19 vaccine or a placebo. Recombination joined TRBV19 with TRBJ1-5; a tentative D call is TRBD1 (5 bases match). Sequences were derived from peripheral blood, sampled in a trial of Ad26.COV2.S vaccine versus placebo. The nucleotide sequence is TGTGCCAGTAGAATGACAGCAAGCAATCAGCCCCAGCATTTT. This codes for CASRMTASNQPQHF.